Listed here are 19 T cell receptor beta chains from one sample, sequenced in a study of blood T cell repertoires in COVID-19. Assay used: immunoSEQ multiplex PCR; TCRdb lists only in-frame clones, some missing. The repertoire has fewer than 150,000 clones, 75% to 90% of them found once; the top ten carry about 4.3%. What was sequenced was peripheral blood. All receptors derive from a human donor in a cohort sampled during active COVID-19.

The chain joins TRBV27 to TRBJ2-1, with 13 positions matching TRBD2. The germline V gene encodes CDR1 MNHEY and CDR2 SMNVEV (reference sequence). The CDR3 sequence is 14 residues long. The junction had 7 bases not matched to a gene; V was cut back by 8 bases and J by 9 bases. CDR3 nucleotide sequence: TGTGCCAGCCTGGGACTAGCGGGGCCCGGTGAGCAGTTCTTC. As protein: CASLGLAGPGEQFF.

The chain couples TRBV19 to TRBJ1-4; D is undetermined. The CDR3 length is 16 residues. V lost 3 bases, J lost 8 bases, and 19 bases lay in between. CDR1 is LNHDA and CDR2 is SQIVND in the germline V gene (reference sequence). CDR3 sequence: CASSIKIRGIWEKLFF. The CDR3 nucleotides read TGTGCCAGTAGTATCAAGATACGAGGGATATGGGAAAAACTGTTTTTT.

This clone was seen only a few times. This CDR3 reads CASSQEAYNSPLHF. The DNA for the CDR3 is TGTGCCAGCAGCCAAGAGGCATATAATTCACCCCTCCACTTT. V is TRBV14 and J is TRBJ1-6; D is undetermined. CDR3 length equals 14 residues. CDR1 and CDR2 (germline): SGHDN, FVKESK. Trimming removed 0 bases from V and 4 bases from J, with 4 bases in between.

In DNA, the CDR3 is TGTGCCAGCCGAAGGGGCGGCGAGCAGTACTTC. It yields the protein CASRRGGEQYF. The chain has TRBV11-2 and TRBJ2-7; a possible D gene is TRBD1 (5 bases). The CDR3 contains 11 residues. Trimming took off 8 bases at V and 6 bases at J, with 11 bases between the two ends. Germline V gene data show CDR1 as SGHAT and CDR2 as FQNNGV. The whole variable domain, filled in from reference TRBV11-2 and TRBJ2-7, reads EAGVAQSPRYKIIEKRQSVAFWCNPISGHATLYWYQQILGQGPKLLIQFQNNGVVDDSQLPKDRFSAERLKGVDSTLKIQPAKLEDSAVYLCASRRGGEQYFGPGTRLTVT.

V usage is TRBV5-6 and J usage is TRBJ1-2; tentative D call: TRBD1 (5 bases). Between the trimmed V and J ends, which lost 4 bases and 6 bases, there was a span of 19 bases. Per germline, CDR1 SGHDT and CDR2 YYEEEE. The CDR3 covers 15 residues. The DNA for the CDR3 is TGTGCCAGCAGCCCCCCGGCAGCGCGCAGGGATGGCTACACCTTC. Translated: CASSPPAARRDGYTF.

The genes are TRBV21-1 and TRBJ2-7; the DNA was not compared with TRBD2, the D call given in the table. TRBV21-1 is shown as a pseudogene. There are 17 residues in the CDR3. CDR3 DNA sequence: TGTGCCAGCAGCCCGCGACTAGCGACTCTTCTTTTTGGCGAGCAGTACGTC. It specifies CASSPRLATLLFGEQYV.

V usage is TRBV2 and J usage is TRBJ2-4; weak D call: TRBD1 (8 bases). The CDR3 is 19 residues long. The V gene's germline CDR1 is SNHLY and CDR2 FYNNEI. V shed 3 bases and J shed 0 bases, with 21 bases lying between them. The CDR3 DNA is TGTGCCAGCAGTGATCTAACAGGGGGGGGCAATCTAGCCAAAAACATTCAGTACTTC. Protein sequence: CASSDLTGGGNLAKNIQYF.

V usage is TRBV5-1 and J usage is TRBJ2-2, with D possibly being TRBD1 (5 bases). Germline lookup yields CDR1 SGHRS and CDR2 YFSETQ. The CDR3 spans 15 residues. V lost 4 bases, J lost 4 bases, and 14 bases lay in between. The CDR3 DNA sequence: TGCGCCAGCAGCAAAACCGTGACAGCCACCGGGGAGCTGTTTTTT. It specifies CASSKTVTATGELFF.

This chain joins TRBV20-1 and TRBJ1-4; D is uncertain. The V gene lost 3 bases and the J gene lost 8 bases, with 13 bases spanning the gap. Per the germline V gene, CDR1 is DFQATT and CDR2 is SNEGSKA (reference sequence). The CDR3 spans 13 residues. The CDR3 region is CSASGQIGEKLFF. DNA of the CDR3: TGCAGTGCTAGTGGCCAGATCGGGGAAAAACTGTTTTTT.

This chain joins TRBV9 and TRBJ2-5; 8 nucleotides match TRBD2. Losses at the gene ends were 2 bases for V and 4 bases for J; bases not matched to a gene: 7. CDR1 is SGDLS, CDR2 YYNGEE, per germline. The CDR3 covers 15 residues. The DNA of the CDR3 is TGTGCCAGCAGCGTCAGCGGGAGTGGTTTAGAGACCCAGTACTTC. This translates into CASSVSGSGLETQYF.

The chain has TRBV5-8 and TRBJ2-1; weak D call: TRBD2 (6 bases). There are 12 residues in the CDR3. V was trimmed by 3 bases and J by 9 bases, leaving 10 bases between them. From germline, CDR1 is SGHTS and CDR2 YDEGEE. CDR3 bases: TGTGCCAGCAGCTCAGGACTATCTGAGCAGTTCTTC. This encodes CASSSGLSEQFF.

The rearrangement joins TRBV18 to TRBJ1-3, with TRBD1 as a possible D gene (5 bases). V shed 1 base and J shed 6 bases, with 13 bases lying between them. In germline, CDR1 is KGHSH, CDR2 LQKENI. The CDR3 length is 15 residues. The CDR3 spells CASSPLSAGENTIYF. As DNA, the CDR3 is TGTGCCAGCTCACCACTCTCCGCGGGGGAAAACACCATATATTTT.

V gene TRBV27 combines with J gene TRBJ2-2; maybe TRBD1 (5 bases). The CDR3 runs to 15 residues. The V gene's germline CDR1 is MNHEY and CDR2 SMNVEV (reference sequence). V was trimmed by 5 bases and J by 0 bases, leaving 10 bases between them. The CDR3 DNA follows: TGTGCCAGCAGTCCCCACAGGCCGAACACCGGGGAGCTGTTTTTT. Translating gives CASSPHRPNTGELFF.

This rearrangement joins TRBV2 to TRBJ1-5; a weak D match, TRBD1 (5 bases). CDR1 and CDR2 (germline): SNHLY, FYNNEI. This CDR3 spans 14 amino acids. V was shortened by 6 bases and J by 1 base, with 10 bases between the two germline ends. CDR3 in DNA: TGTGCCAGCAGGTTGGACACAAGCAATCAGCCCCAGCATTTT. Translating gives CASRLDTSNQPQHF.

This clone was counted a few times. This chain uses TRBV27 with TRBJ2-3; perhaps TRBD2 as D (7 bases). Trimming took off 3 bases at V and 2 bases at J, with 9 bases between the two ends. This CDR3 comprises 14 residues. From germline, CDR1 is MNHEY and CDR2 SMNVEV (reference sequence). The CDR3 loop is CASSLGGPTDTQYF. DNA of the CDR3: TGTGCCAGCAGTTTGGGGGGGCCCACAGATACGCAGTATTTT.

The gene calls are TRBV19 and TRBJ1-2, with TRBD1 matching over 7 bases. This CDR3 has 14 residues. V was clipped by 7 bases and J by 6 bases; unmatched bases: 11. Germline CDR1 and CDR2: LNHDA and SQIVND (reference sequence). The CDR3 DNA reads TGTGCCAGTACTACGACAGGGCCTTTCGATGGCTACACCTTC. Translated, it gives CASTTTGPFDGYTF.

The V call is TRBV9, the J call TRBJ1-1; possible D gene TRBD1, 5 bases. V was cut by 3 bases and J by 1 base, with 10 bases left in between. The CDR3 has 14 residues. The germline CDR1 and CDR2 sequences are SGDLS and YYNGEE. In DNA form, the CDR3 reads TGTGCCAGCAGCGCGGAAGGGGAGAACACTGAAGCTTTCTTT. Translating it yields CASSAEGENTEAFF.

The chain is built from TRBV5-1 and TRBJ1-1; TRBD1 is a possible D gene (5 bases). V lost 4 bases and J 6 bases, leaving 22 bases between the germline ends. The germline gives CDR1 SGHRS, CDR2 YFSETQ. CDR3 length: 16 amino acids. The CDR3, as DNA: TGCGCCAGCAGCCCAGCTATCAGGGTGGGAGGTGCTGAAGCTTTCTTT. Its translation: CASSPAIRVGGAEAFF.

The CDR3: CASTGALGADMNTEAFF. DNA of the CDR3: TGTGCCAGCACCGGAGCCTTGGGGGCGGATATGAACACTGAAGCTTTCTTT. This chain joins TRBV6-4 and TRBJ1-1; D may be TRBD1 (6 bases). The germline gives CDR1 MRHNA, CDR2 SNTAGT. The CDR3 consists of 17 residues. V lost 7 bases to trimming and J lost 0 bases, with 21 bases between them.